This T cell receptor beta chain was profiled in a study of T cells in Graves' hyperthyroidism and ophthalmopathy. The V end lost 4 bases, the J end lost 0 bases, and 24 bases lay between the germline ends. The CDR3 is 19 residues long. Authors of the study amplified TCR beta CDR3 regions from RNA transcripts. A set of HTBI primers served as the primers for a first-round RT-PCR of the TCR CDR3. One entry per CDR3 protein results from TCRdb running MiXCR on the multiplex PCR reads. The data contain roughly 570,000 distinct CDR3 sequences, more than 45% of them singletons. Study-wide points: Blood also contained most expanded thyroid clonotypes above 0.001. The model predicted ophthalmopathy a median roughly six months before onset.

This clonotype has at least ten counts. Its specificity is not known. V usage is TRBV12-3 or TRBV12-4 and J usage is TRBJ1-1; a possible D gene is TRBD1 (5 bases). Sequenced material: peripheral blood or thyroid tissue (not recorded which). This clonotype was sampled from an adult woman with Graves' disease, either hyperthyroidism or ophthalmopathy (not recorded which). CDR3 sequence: CASSWALGEGHWMNTEAFF. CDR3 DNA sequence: TGTGCCAGCAGTTGGGCCCTGGGCGAGGGGCATTGGATGAACACTGAAGCTTTCTTT.